This T cell receptor beta chain originates from a study of T cells after yellow fever vaccination. General study results and limits: Overlap between CD4 and CD8 compartments was detected for a small share of clonotypes.

TCRdb re-analysed the 5' RACE reads in MiXCR, keeping a single row per CDR3 protein. The data show 450,000 to 600,000 distinct CDR3 sequences, roughly a sixth seen once. This clonotype has only a few counts. The antigen is not known. Trimming took 6 bases from V and 4 from J, leaving 15 bases between them. The CDR3 totals 14 residues. The sequence derives from a man between 18 and 29 years old who received the YFV17D yellow fever vaccine. The source was PBMCs, collected about 5 days after the first yellow fever vaccination. The V and J genes are TRBV12-3 or TRBV12-4 and TRBJ1-1; the D gene is possibly TRBD1 (5 bases). DNA for the CDR3: TGTGCCAGCAGACCTCGGGGGATAGGCACTGAAGCTTTCTTT. This codes for CASRPRGIGTEAFF.